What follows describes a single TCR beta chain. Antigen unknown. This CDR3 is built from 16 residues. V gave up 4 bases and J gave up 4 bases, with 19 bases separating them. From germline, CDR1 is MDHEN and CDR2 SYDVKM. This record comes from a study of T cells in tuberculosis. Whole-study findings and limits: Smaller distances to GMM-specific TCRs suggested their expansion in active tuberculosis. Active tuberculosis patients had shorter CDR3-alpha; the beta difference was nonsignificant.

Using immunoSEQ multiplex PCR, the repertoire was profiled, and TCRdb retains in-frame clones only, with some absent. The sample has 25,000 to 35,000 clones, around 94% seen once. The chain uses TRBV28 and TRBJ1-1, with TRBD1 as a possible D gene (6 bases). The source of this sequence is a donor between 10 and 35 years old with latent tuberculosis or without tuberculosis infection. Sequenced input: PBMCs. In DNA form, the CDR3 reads TGTGCCAGCAGTTCGTCAGGGGTCCTGTGGAGCACTGAAGCTTTCTTT. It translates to CASSSSGVLWSTEAFF.